Shown below are 31 T cell receptor beta chains from a single sample sequenced in a study of blood T cell repertoires in COVID-19. The protocol was immunoSEQ multiplex PCR, while the TCRdb copy is restricted to in-frame clones and leaves out a portion. The sample includes under 150,000 clones, about 79% seen only once; the top ten take 3% to 4.5%. The specimen was peripheral blood. The origin of the receptors is a woman of 80 years or more with acute or convalescent COVID-19.

The chain joins TRBV30 to TRBJ1-4; unclear D gene. The length of the CDR3 is 13 residues. Between the trimmed V and J ends, which lost 4 bases and 6 bases, there was a span of 12 bases. CDR1 is GTSNPN, CDR2 SVGIG, per germline (reference sequence). DNA for the CDR3: TGTGCCTGGACGAGAACTAGGGATGAAAAACTGTTTTTT. This translates into CAWTRTRDEKLFF.

Comments on this clone: This sample includes further DNA sequences coding for the same CDR3. The chain recombines TRBV2 with TRBJ2-7; TRBD2 is a possible D gene (7 bases). Germline CDR1 is SNHLY and CDR2 is FYNNEI. Trimming removed 11 bases at V and 7 bases at J, with 21 bases between. The CDR3 consists of 13 residues. The DNA for the CDR3 is TGTGCCGGACCGGGGGCGGGGCGGGGGGAGCAGTACTTC. Its translation is CAGPGAGRGEQYF.

The chain links TRBV15 to TRBJ2-5; D may be TRBD2 (6 bases). Trimming shortened V by 1 base and J by 5 bases, and 11 bases separated the two germline ends. This CDR3 contains 14 residues. The germline CDR1 and CDR2 sequences are LNHNV and YYDKDF (reference sequence). The CDR3 DNA follows: TGTGCCACCAGCAGAGCCCTCGCGGGGGAGACCCAGTACTTC. Translation: CATSRALAGETQYF.

The chain recombines TRBV7-2 with TRBJ2-1; 11 positions match TRBD2. From germline, CDR1 is SGHTA and CDR2 FQGNSA. The CDR3 spans 16 residues. The V gene end was trimmed by 1 base and the J gene end by 8 bases; junction bases not matched to a gene: 7. The CDR3 sequence: CASSLGDLAGGDEQFF. CDR3 DNA sequence: TGTGCCAGCAGCTTAGGGGATCTAGCGGGAGGCGATGAGCAGTTCTTC.

The rearrangement links TRBV2 to TRBJ1-1; no clear D gene. CDR3 length: 12 amino acids. Germline CDR1 and CDR2: SNHLY and FYNNEI. The V end lost 3 bases, the J end lost 10 bases, and 12 bases lay between the germline ends. In nucleotides, the CDR3 is TGTGCCAGCAGTGAGTCAGGAGGCACAGCTTTCTTT. Protein product: CASSESGGTAFF.

This chain joins TRBV28 and TRBJ1-1; D gene ambiguous. V shed 8 bases and J shed 3 bases, with 4 bases lying between them. This CDR3 is built from 10 residues. Germline CDR1 reads MDHEN; CDR2 reads SYDVKM. The CDR3 nucleotides read TGTGCCAGCGGGCACACTGAAGCTTTCTTT. Protein product: CASGHTEAFF.

The chain combines TRBV5-1 with TRBJ2-7; TRBD1 matches 11 bases. V lost 4 bases to trimming and J lost 1 base; unmatched junction nucleotides: 7. Germline CDR1 is SGHRS and CDR2 is YFSETQ. This CDR3 has 16 residues. The CDR3 bases are TGCGCCAGCAGCCGCCACGGACAGGGGGCATCCTACGAGCAGTACTTC. This codes for CASSRHGQGASYEQYF.

The chain recombines TRBV4-3 with TRBJ1-5; possible D gene TRBD1, 6 bases. This CDR3 has 15 amino acids. Trimming stripped 3 bases from V and 4 bases from J, with 13 bases between. The germline V gene has CDR1 LGHNA and CDR2 YSLEER. The CDR3 spells CASSQGASKNQPQHF. The CDR3 DNA is TGCGCCAGCAGCCAGGGGGCGAGTAAGAATCAGCCCCAGCATTTT.

This clone has only a few counts. The rearrangement uses TRBV14 and TRBJ2-7; 7 bases map to TRBD1. Per the germline V gene, CDR1 is SGHDN and CDR2 is FVKESK. CDR3 length: 18 residues. V was clipped by 0 bases and J by 11 bases; unmatched bases: 22. CDR3 sequence (DNA): TGTGCCAGCAGCCAAGAGACCTGGAAGGGGGCCCTGCGGTGGCCGGAGTACTTC. Encoded protein: CASSQETWKGALRWPEYF.

The V call is TRBV7-2, the J call TRBJ2-1, with TRBD2 matching over 14 bases. CDR3 length: 18 residues. V lost 5 bases to trimming and J lost 7 bases; unmatched junction nucleotides: 13. Germline V gene lookup returns CDR1 SGHTA and CDR2 FQGNSA. The CDR3 loop reads CASSLRLAGGPIGNEQFF. CDR3 nucleotide sequence: TGTGCCAGCAGCCTCCGACTAGCGGGAGGGCCTATTGGAAATGAGCAGTTCTTC.

J is TRBJ2-2 and V is TRBV4-1; 9 positions match TRBD2. V lost 6 bases, J lost 2 bases, and 10 bases stayed unmatched. The CDR3 has 17 amino acids. From germline, CDR1 is MGHRA and CDR2 YSYEKL. The CDR3 DNA reads TGCGCCAGCAGTCCTTCGGGGCGGGAGGGTAACACCGGGGAGCTGTTTTTT. Protein sequence: CASSPSGREGNTGELFF.

J is TRBJ1-5 and V is TRBV10-3; D is possibly TRBD1 (6 bases). Trimming took off 11 bases at V and 0 bases at J, with 11 bases between the two ends. The CDR3 is made up of 13 amino acids. The germline V gene encodes CDR1 ENHRY and CDR2 SYGVKD. The DNA of the CDR3 is TGTGCCGTCCGACAGGATAGCAATCAGCCCCAGCATTTT. Amino acid sequence: CAVRQDSNQPQHF.

CDR3 sequence: CASSSGTSLQETQYF. In DNA form, the CDR3 reads TGTGCCAGCAGCTCCGGGACTAGCCTCCAAGAGACCCAGTACTTC. The rearrangement links TRBV7-2 to TRBJ2-5; the match to TRBD2 covers 9 bases. V shed 4 bases and J 1 base; nucleotides not matched to a gene: 4. This CDR3 is built from 15 residues. Germline-derived CDR1 and CDR2 are SGHTA and FQGNSA.

The CDR3 spells CSVAPGEGTQYF. CDR3 coding DNA: TGCAGCGTTGCTCCAGGGGAGGGGACCCAGTACTTC. This chain connects TRBV29-1 to TRBJ2-5, with a possible D match to TRBD2 (7 bases). The CDR3 covers 12 residues. Looked up from germline, CDR1 is SQVTM and CDR2 is ANQGSEA. Trimming left V 4 bases short and J 7 bases short, with 13 bases between. Drawing the rest from reference TRBV29-1 and TRBJ2-5, the complete variable domain is SAVISQKPSRDICQRGTSLTIQCQVDSQVTMMFWYRQQPGQSLTLIATANQGSEATYESGFVIDKFPISRPNLTFSTLTVSNMSPEDSSIYLCSVAPGEGTQYFGPGTRLLVL.

CDR3 sequence: CASSPQGVGTGELFF. CDR3 nucleotides: TGTGCCAGCAGTCCCCAGGGCGTCGGCACCGGGGAGCTGTTTTTT. The V call is TRBV28, the J call TRBJ2-2; TRBD1 might be the D (5 bases). Germline CDR1 reads MDHEN; CDR2 reads SYDVKM. This CDR3 has 15 residues. Trimming cost V 5 bases and J 4 bases, with 14 bases left between them.

The chain couples TRBV7-9 to TRBJ1-1; D possibly corresponds to TRBD1 (5 bases). CDR3 length: 14 amino acids. V lost 5 bases and J lost 0, with 10 bases in between. Germline CDR1 reads SEHNR; CDR2 reads FQNEAQ (reference sequence). The CDR3 bases are TGTGCCAGCAGCCAGCAGACAGTGAACACTGAAGCTTTCTTT. This gives the protein CASSQQTVNTEAFF.

The rearrangement links TRBV6-5 to TRBJ2-3; the D is unclear. Trimming stripped 6 bases from V and 1 base from J, with 8 bases between. The CDR3 spans 13 residues. In germline, CDR1 is MNHEY, CDR2 SVGAGI. The CDR3 protein is CASRTGGTDTQYF. DNA of the CDR3: TGTGCCAGCAGGACGGGTGGCACAGATACGCAGTATTTT.

V gene TRBV5-5 combines with J gene TRBJ1-1; 8 bases are shared with TRBD1. Germline values: CDR1 SGHKS, CDR2 YYEKEE (reference sequence). The J segment lost 9 bases and the V segment lost 4 bases, leaving 11 bases of the junction unmatched. This CDR3 comprises 14 residues. The chain's CDR3 is CASSNRDRSPKAFF. CDR3 DNA: TGTGCCAGCAGCAACCGGGACAGGTCCCCGAAAGCTTTCTTT.

In this sample, this clone turned up a few times. This rearrangement joins TRBV24-1 to TRBJ2-6, with D unresolved. The V end lost 2 bases, the J end lost 1 base, and 8 bases lay between the germline ends. CDR3 length: 16 amino acids. Germline V lookup: CDR1 KGHDR, CDR2 SFDVKD. The chain's CDR3 is CATSDSLQSGANVLTF. DNA for the CDR3: TGTGCCACCAGTGATTCGCTCCAGTCTGGGGCCAACGTCCTGACTTTC.

The sample holds one count of this clone. This chain connects TRBV7-9 to TRBJ1-1, with 7 bases that match TRBD1. This CDR3 comprises 13 residues. Trimming took 10 bases from V and 4 from J; bases not matched to a gene: 9. CDR1 is SEHNR and CDR2 is FQNEAQ in the germline V gene (reference sequence). CDR3 amino acids: CATKAQGGTEAFF. DNA for the CDR3: TGTGCCACGAAGGCTCAGGGGGGCACTGAAGCTTTCTTT. The full variable domain, rest sourced from reference TRBV7-9 and TRBJ1-1, is DTGVSQNPRHKITKRGQNVTFRCDPISEHNRLYWYRQTLGQGPEFLTYFQNEAQLEKSRLLSDRFSAERPKGSFSTLEIQRTEQGDSAMYLCATKAQGGTEAFFGQGTRLTVV.

V usage is TRBV12-2 and J usage is TRBJ1-3; TRBD1, the table's D call, was not compared with the DNA. TRBV12-2 is a pseudogene locus. This CDR3 has 14 amino acids. CDR3 residues: CASRTSDSGNTIYF. CDR3 nucleotides: TGTGCAAGTCGTACCTCAGACTCTGGAAACACCATATATTTT.

The CDR3 DNA follows: TGTGCCAGCAGCTTAAATCTTGGGGGGGCTCAAGCTTTCTTT. It codes for CASSLNLGGAQAFF. The rearrangement joins TRBV7-8 to TRBJ1-1; D possibly corresponds to TRBD1 (6 bases). This CDR3 comprises 14 residues. From germline, CDR1 is SGHVS and CDR2 FQNEAQ. V gave up 2 bases and J gave up 9 bases, with 16 bases separating them.

This chain's CDR3 is CASSYQVTGPLNEQFF. In DNA, the CDR3 is TGTGCCAGCAGTTACCAAGTGACAGGGCCTCTCAATGAGCAGTTCTTC. J is TRBJ2-1 and V is TRBV6-5, with 7 bases lining up with TRBD1. J gave up 6 bases and V 2 bases, and 10 bases lay outside the gene matches. CDR3 length: 16 amino acids. The germline V gene encodes CDR1 MNHEY and CDR2 SVGAGI.

The gene calls are TRBV18 and TRBJ2-7, with a weak D call TRBD1 (6 bases). CDR3 size: 15 residues. Germline-derived CDR1 and CDR2 are KGHSH and LQKENI. V was shortened by 6 bases and J by 4 bases, with 19 bases between the two germline ends. The CDR3 nucleotides are TGTGCCAGCTCCCCGAGCCCGGGACAAACGTACGAGCAGTACTTC. This gives the protein CASSPSPGQTYEQYF.

The chain joins TRBV9 to TRBJ2-1; 7 nucleotides agree with TRBD2. V dropped 8 bases and J dropped 1; count of bases not matched to a gene: 9. Germline CDR1 SGDLS, CDR2 YYNGEE. The CDR3 totals 15 residues. The CDR3, as DNA: TGTGCCAGTCAAGCGGGGATAAGTTCCTACAATGAGCAGTTCTTC. Translating gives CASQAGISSYNEQFF.

The chain combines TRBV2 with TRBJ1-5; D is possibly TRBD1 (6 bases). V dropped 0 bases and J dropped 7 bases, with 13 bases sitting between them. The length of the CDR3 is 15 residues. Germline CDR1 and CDR2: SNHLY and FYNNEI. The CDR3 nucleotides are TGTGCCAGCAGTGAAGCGCTAGGGGGTGAGCAGCCCCAGCATTTT. Protein product: CASSEALGGEQPQHF.

The rearrangement joins TRBV4-2 to TRBJ1-2, with 7 bases identical to TRBD1. CDR3 length: 16 residues. J gave up 8 bases and V 2 bases, and 14 bases lay outside the gene matches. Germline values: CDR1 LGHNA, CDR2 YNFKEQ. CDR3 in amino acids: CASSQLLGQDIRGYTF. The CDR3 coding sequence is TGTGCCAGCAGCCAACTTCTCGGACAGGATATTAGGGGCTACACCTTC.

The V and J genes are TRBV6-5 and TRBJ1-2, with a weak D call TRBD1 (5 bases). The CDR3 totals 11 residues. Between the trimmed V and J ends, which lost 7 bases and 6 bases, there was a span of 9 bases. Germline lookup yields CDR1 MNHEY and CDR2 SVGAGI. This chain's CDR3 is CASKGRHGYTF. CDR3 nucleotides: TGTGCCAGCAAGGGGCGGCATGGCTACACCTTC.

This chain links TRBV7-2 with TRBJ2-3; 14 nucleotides line up with TRBD2. The CDR3 loop spans 19 amino acids. Germline V gene data show CDR1 as SGHTA and CDR2 as FQGNSA. V lost 3 bases and J lost 5; bases outside the gene matches: 13. The CDR3 nucleotides are TGTGCCAGCAGCTTTACCCATACCGGGACTAGCGGGGGAGGAGATACGCAGTATTTT. This encodes CASSFTHTGTSGGGDTQYF.

This chain joins TRBV27 and TRBJ2-7; 8 bases are a match to TRBD2. Germline V gene lookup returns CDR1 MNHEY and CDR2 SMNVEV (reference sequence). This CDR3 region has 14 residues. Losses at the gene ends were 11 bases for V and 5 bases for J; bases not matched to a gene: 14. CDR3 DNA sequence: TGTGCCGCGCGGGGGGAGCGGGAGTGGGACGAGCAGTACTTC. Its translation is CAARGEREWDEQYF.

This clone has just a few counts. The chain recombines TRBV2 with TRBJ2-1, with 12 bases matching TRBD2. The CDR3 length is 16 residues. Germline V gene sequence: CDR1 SNHLY, CDR2 FYNNEI. V was clipped by 3 bases and J by 9 bases; unmatched bases: 9. The CDR3 is CASSEGAALAGGEQFF. The CDR3 DNA reads TGTGCCAGCAGTGAGGGTGCGGCACTAGCGGGGGGTGAGCAGTTCTTC.